This T cell receptor beta chain was obtained from a study of cytomegalovirus exposure and HLA in healthy donors. The CDR3 has 16 amino acids. Germline CDR1 reads KGHSH; CDR2 reads LQKENI. Trimming at V came to 4 bases and at J to 1 base, leaving 9 bases not matched to a gene. Healthy individuals who donated bone marrow served as the donors. This PCR relied on a set of 60 Vbeta primers and 13 Jbeta primers. The protocol was immunoSEQ multiplex PCR, while the TCRdb copy is restricted to in-frame clones and leaves out a portion. The sample lists some 150,000 clones, around 80% occurring once. The sequencing sample was made of PBMCs. The chain links TRBV18 to TRBJ2-7, with 8 bases aligning to TRBD1. The receptor was derived from a man aged 30-40 years in good health and CMV-seropositive. The CDR3 nucleotides read TGTGCCAGCTCACGGCGGGCAGGGGGCCATTCCTACGAGCAGTACTTC. Translating it yields CASSRRAGGHSYEQYF.